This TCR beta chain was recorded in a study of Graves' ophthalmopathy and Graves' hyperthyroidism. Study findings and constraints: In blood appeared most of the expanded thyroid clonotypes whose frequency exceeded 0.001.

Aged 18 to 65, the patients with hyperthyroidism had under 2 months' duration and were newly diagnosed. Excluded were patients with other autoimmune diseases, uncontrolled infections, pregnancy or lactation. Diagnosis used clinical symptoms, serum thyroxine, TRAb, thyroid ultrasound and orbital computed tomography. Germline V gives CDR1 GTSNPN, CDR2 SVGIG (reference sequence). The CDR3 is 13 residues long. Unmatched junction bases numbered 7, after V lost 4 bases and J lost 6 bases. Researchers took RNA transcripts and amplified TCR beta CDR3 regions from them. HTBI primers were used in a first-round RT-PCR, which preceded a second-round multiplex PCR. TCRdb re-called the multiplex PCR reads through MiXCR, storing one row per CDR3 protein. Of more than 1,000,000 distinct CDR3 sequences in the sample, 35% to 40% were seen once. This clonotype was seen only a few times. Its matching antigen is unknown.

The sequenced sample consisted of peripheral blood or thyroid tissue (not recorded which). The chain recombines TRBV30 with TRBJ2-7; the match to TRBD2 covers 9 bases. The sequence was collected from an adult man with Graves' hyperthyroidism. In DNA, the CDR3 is TGTGCCTGGACCCCTAGCGGGACGGGCGAGCAGTACTTC. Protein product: CAWTPSGTGEQYF. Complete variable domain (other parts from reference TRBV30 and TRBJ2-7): SQTIHQWPATLVQPVGSPLSLECTVEGTSNPNLYWYRQAAGRGLQLLFYSVGIGQISSEVPQNLSASRPQDRQFILSSKKLLLSDSGFYLCAWTPSGTGEQYFGPGTRLTVT.